This TCR beta chain originates from a study of T cells in Graves' hyperthyroidism and ophthalmopathy (dated by TCRdb to the late 2010s). Concerning the study at large: Peripheral blood samples were taken at initial diagnosis, before any treatment was given. A discovery cohort of roughly 96 patients, roughly 43 with Graves' ophthalmopathy and fewer than 65 with stable Graves' hyperthyroidism, was used to find distinguishing TCR V-J signatures. Whether ophthalmopathy could be predicted prospectively was tested in an independent validation cohort made up of fewer than 20 hyperthyroidism patients plus 17 patients who later progressed to ophthalmopathy. For training and testing, the 100 or so patients in the discovery cohort were randomly divided in a 7:3 ratio. Thyroid tissue and blood T-cell repertoires from about six Graves' hyperthyroidism patients were also compared in the study. Following sampling, methimazole starting at 30 mg daily was given to hyperthyroidism patients, and high-dose intravenous methylprednisolone was given to ophthalmopathy patients. The paper reports TCR Vbeta CDR3 sequencing of over 130 peripheral blood samples: around 45 ophthalmopathy, over 70 hyperthyroidism and around 17 progressor patients.

Moderately to severely active disease, a Clinical Activity Score of at least 3, a NOSPECS grade of at least 4, and a duration under 3 months were present in ophthalmopathy patients. Patients with uncontrolled infections, other autoimmune diseases, pregnancy or lactation were excluded. Clinical symptoms, serum thyroxine and TRAb, thyroid ultrasound, and orbital computed tomography formed the basis for the diagnoses. Ficoll-Paque density gradient centrifugation was used to isolate PBMCs from 9.5 to 10 ml of fresh peripheral blood. Total RNA was extracted with Trizol reagent, and quality was checked on an Agilent 2100 Bioanalyzer. This clonotype was counted only a few times. Its antigen target is currently unknown. No per-base quality is available; no much larger clone lies one base away. TCR beta CDR3 regions were amplified from RNA transcripts. For the first round of RT-PCR on the TCR CDR3, the HTBI primer set was used together with the Qiagen OneStep RT-PCR kit. The libraries were constructed in a second round of multiplex PCR and then size-selected and purified. Paired-end sequencing of the libraries was performed with 100 bp reads on an Illumina HiSeq2000. The published analysis was carried out like this. SOAPnuke was used to process the raw data, throwing out any read that contained adapters or uncalled bases, had a mean Phred below 15, or lacked an exact constant-primer or identifier match. High-quality paired reads were merged with COPE v1.2.5, and unique nucleotide sequences were defined as clonotypes. Clonotypes were aligned to IMGT TRBV, TRBD and TRBJ reference segments using MiTCR v1.1. Analysis was restricted to V-J combinations with a frequency above 0.0001, which covered 99.2% of repertoires. A TCS score was defined as the ratio of F50 (clonal expansion) to E x V (chaos), with BLOSUM62-based TCRdist applied between CDR3 peptides within each V-J. Welch's t-statistics and random forest reduced roughly 500 V-J features to fewer than 15, which were used in a naive Bayes classifier (R e1071). TCRdb trimmed public reads at Q25 via fastp, called clones via MiXCR and kept in-frame beta chains. Rows matching on CDR3 protein sequence are summarized as one entry with the most common DNA and genes. These V and J calls derive from TCRdb rather than the authors' analysis. For this sample the table gives a few hundred thousand distinct CDR3 sequences, of which about 16% were detected only once. 25% to 30% of the sample comes from the top ten.

On the study overall, not on this receptor specifically: No statistical method was used to fix the sample size in advance, and group allocation was not hidden from the investigators. In validation, the model predicted progression to ophthalmopathy with 65% to 71% sensitivity and approximately 72% specificity, a median of around 6.6 months before onset. A model built on a 13 V-J signature distinguished ophthalmopathy from stable hyperthyroidism, reaching about 88% sensitivity and about 81% specificity in cross-validation and 80%/75% in testing. Most expanded thyroid clonotypes (frequency above 0.001) were also found in blood, which suggests that blood repertoires may mirror thyroid immune responses.

There are 15 amino acids in the CDR3, from cysteine to phenylalanine inclusive. The DNA shown is the 45-base CDR3, in frame from base 1. The germline V gene (reference sequence) gives CDR1 as SGHKS and CDR2 as YYEKEE. The junction carries 16 bases between V and J, which are trimmed by 3 bases and 6 bases respectively. The rearranged segments are TRBV5-5 and TRBJ2-4; TRBD1 is a weak D gene call, 5 bases matching. Sequencing was carried out using blood. The receptor was isolated from a woman in her thirties with Graves' ophthalmopathy. The CDR3 region has the sequence CASSWGVGIGNIQYF. The nucleotide sequence is given as TGTGCCAGCAGCTGGGGCGTCGGTATAGGAAACATTCAGTACTTC.